This T cell receptor (beta chain) was retrieved from a study of blood T cell repertoires in COVID-19. In the study overall: Sources were T cells, B-cell-depleted T cells, or PBMCs; the material itself was cDNA or gDNA.

Sequenced by immunoSEQ multiplex PCR; TCRdb stores in-frame clones only, minus some. The sample shows under 400,000 clones, almost 90% of them seen only once. The source is a woman under 40 with COVID-19, enrolled during active disease. The sample comprised peripheral blood.

CDR3 coding DNA: TGTGCCAGCAGCCAAGAAAGAGGGACAGAGACCGGGGAGCTGTTTTTT. Translating it yields CASSQERGTETGELFF. This sequence joins TRBV3-1 (or the pseudogene TRBV3-2) and TRBJ2-2; TRBD1 agrees at 7 bases. After removal of 0 bases from V and 5 bases from J, the junction contained 6 bases not matched to a gene. CDR3 length equals 16 residues. CDR1 is LGHDT, CDR2 YNNKEL, per germline (reference sequence).